Sequencing of this TCR gamma chain was carried out in a study of γδ T cells in repeated Plasmodium falciparum infection. Across the study: Donors were malaria-exposed Malian children or age- and gender-matched Australian children. Each infection was followed by sampling at 21 days, plus baseline and some pre-infection draws. Malian gammadelta TCRs were studied during no-transmission periods and across acute malaria episodes. Study-wide results and caveats: In Vdelta2-negative, largely Vdelta1+, gammadelta repertoires, repeated controlled infections appeared to drive clonal selection waves.

Bulk repertoires came from Vgamma9/Vdelta2+ or Vdelta2-negative gammadelta T cells flow-sorted from PBMC. TCRdb processed the multiplex PCR reads again with the CATT caller. Here the sample spans about 30,000 gamma-chain clones, roughly 1.4% being singletons. The length of the CDR3 is 14 residues. Per germline, CDR1 EGSTGY and CDR2 YDSYTSSV. Trimming took 5 bases from V and 3 from J; bases not matched to a gene: 10. This clone was counted ten times or more. The antigen remains undetermined. The chain carries TRGV4 and TRGJ1 or TRGJ2. The receptor's source is a pool of human donors (malaria-infected and uninfected, not separated). The specimen sequenced was gamma-delta T cells from blood. The DNA of the CDR3 is TGTGCCACCTGGGCCCAGGGAGGTTATTATAAGAAACTCTTT. It encodes CATWAQGGYYKKLF.